A single sample gave rise to the 3 T cell receptor beta chains below, sequenced in a study of blood T cell repertoires in COVID-19. Some clones are missing from TCRdb's copy, which holds only in-frame ones; the method was immunoSEQ multiplex PCR. The sample has roughly 240,000 clones; 65% to 90% are singletons. The sequenced sample consisted of PBMCs or T cells enriched from blood (not recorded which). Receptor source: a woman in her forties or fifties with acute COVID-19.

This chain links TRBV7-2 with TRBJ2-7, with 15 bases aligning to TRBD2. Unmatched junction bases numbered 11, after V lost 5 bases and J lost 6 bases. The CDR3 runs to 17 residues. Germline lookup yields CDR1 SGHTA and CDR2 FQGNSA. CDR3: CASSPPGLAGGRSEQYF. CDR3 bases: TGTGCCAGCAGCCCCCCGGGACTAGCGGGGGGCAGGAGCGAGCAGTACTTC.

This clone showed up just a few times. The rearrangement uses TRBV5-4 and TRBJ2-1; 8 positions match TRBD2. The CDR3 has 14 amino acids. CDR1 SGHNT and CDR2 YYREEE come from the germline V gene (reference sequence). V shed 5 bases, J shed 2 bases, and the junction held 3 bases outside the gene matches. The CDR3 here is CASSSGLAYNEQFF. In DNA form, the CDR3 reads TGTGCCAGCAGTTCGGGACTAGCCTACAATGAGCAGTTCTTC.

The genes are TRBV6-5 and TRBJ2-7; 8 bases align to TRBD2. The CDR3 totals 14 residues. V lost 10 bases to trimming and J lost 5 bases; unmatched junction nucleotides: 13. Germline V gene data show CDR1 as MNHEY and CDR2 as SVGAGI. CDR3 sequence: CATGGGGGSDEQYF. CDR3 in DNA: TGTGCCACCGGGGGGGGAGGGGGTAGCGACGAGCAGTACTTC.